This is a list of T cell receptor beta chains from one sample in a study of HIV-infected patients and healthy controls. MiXCR was run by TCRdb on the 5' RACE reads, yielding one entry per CDR3 protein. The table shows about 24,000 distinct CDR3 sequences, with roughly 7.9% occurring only once. The sequenced sample consisted of blood. The receptors originated from an adult in good health. The CDR3 runs from the conserved cysteine through the conserved F or W. Fields, in order: CDR3 protein, V gene, J gene, CDR3 length.

CDR3: CASSYSRGTGANVLTF
V: TRBV6-5
J: TRBJ2-6
length: 16

CDR3: CSVEESGQFVPFF
V: TRBV29-1
J: TRBJ1-1
length: 13

CDR3: CAITTVPKGGSYNSPLHF
V: TRBV2
J: TRBJ1-6
length: 18

CDR3: CSLNLNTEAFF
V: TRBV20-1
J: TRBJ1-1
length: 11

CDR3: CASSFRSGTGGNTGEPFF
V: TRBV12-3/TRBV12-4
J: TRBJ2-2
length: 18

CDR3: CASSPLAASTDTQYF
V: TRBV5-1
J: TRBJ2-3
length: 15

CDR3: CASSRQGGEYGYTF
V: TRBV6-5
J: TRBJ1-2
length: 14

CDR3: CASSMRNTEAFF
V: TRBV27
J: TRBJ1-1
length: 12

CDR3: CASSLTGTGVFHEQYF
V: TRBV7-2
J: TRBJ2-7
length: 16

CDR3: CASGRTDDSYEQYF
V: TRBV25-1
J: TRBJ2-7
length: 14

CDR3: CASSPASGGTYEQYF
V: TRBV13
J: TRBJ2-7
length: 15

CDR3: CSASRDTDSYEQYF
V: TRBV20-1
J: TRBJ2-7
length: 14

CDR3: CASSPDTGADTQYF
V: TRBV18
J: TRBJ2-3
length: 14

CDR3: CASSAYSGGAGDTQYF
V: TRBV6-1
J: TRBJ2-3
length: 16

CDR3: CASIGAGGTYNEQFF
V: TRBV19
J: TRBJ2-1
length: 15

CDR3: CASSLYEQYF
V: TRBV2
J: TRBJ2-7
length: 10

CDR3: CASSWGPGQENGEQFF
V: TRBV5-1
J: TRBJ2-1
length: 16

CDR3: CASPTFGPIIEKLFF
V: TRBV6-1
J: TRBJ1-4
length: 15

CDR3: CASSLGADPDEKLFF
V: TRBV5-5
J: TRBJ1-4
length: 15

CDR3: CASSPRADDNEQFF
V: TRBV18
J: TRBJ2-1
length: 14

CDR3: CASSANRDRISSPLHF
V: TRBV18
J: TRBJ1-6
length: 16

CDR3: CASLEISGNTIYF
V: TRBV4-2
J: TRBJ1-3
length: 13

CDR3: CSAHQRQGSEKLFF
V: TRBV20-1
J: TRBJ1-4
length: 14

CDR3: CASSLKGQDNSPLHF
V: TRBV6-5
J: TRBJ1-6
length: 15

CDR3: CSAGQGDTEAFF
V: TRBV20-1
J: TRBJ1-1
length: 12

CDR3: CASKRGQGYGELFF
V: TRBV27
J: TRBJ2-2
length: 14